A single sample gave rise to the 7 T cell receptor beta chains below, sequenced in a study of neurological immune-mediated disorders. TCRdb itself ran the 5' RACE reads through MiXCR, one entry per CDR3 protein. The data hold 55,000 to 75,000 distinct CDR3 sequences, with roughly 13% observed a single time. The sequencing sample was made of PBMCs. The source is a woman in her fifties or sixties with HTLV-1-associated myelopathy (HAM/TSP).

In its sample, this clonotype was seen many times. V and J are TRBV7-2 and TRBJ1-3; the D is unclear. The CDR3 spans 14 residues. CDR1 is SGHTA, CDR2 FQGNSA, per germline. V shed 5 bases and J shed 7 bases, with 15 bases lying between them. The CDR3 DNA sequence: TGTGCCAGCAGCCTCGGGAAACGGGCTAACACCATATATTTT. Residues: CASSLGKRANTIYF.

This clonotype was seen many times. This chain links TRBV12-3 or TRBV12-4 with TRBJ2-2; D remains ambiguous. CDR3 size: 13 residues. The V gene lost 8 bases and the J gene lost 2 bases, with 9 bases spanning the gap. In DNA form, the CDR3 reads TGTGCCAGCGGTGATTCCAACACCGGGGAGCTGTTTTTT. This encodes CASGDSNTGELFF.

This clonotype was detected many times. The chain is built from TRBV20-1 and TRBJ2-2; D gene uncertain. Trimming left V 6 bases short and J 6 bases short, with 14 bases between. Germline V CDR1 and CDR2: DFQATT, SNEGSKA (reference sequence). The CDR3 runs 13 residues. The CDR3, as DNA: TGCAGTGCCGTAGGCGCGGCCTCCGGGGAGCTGTTTTTT. Translating gives CSAVGAASGELFF.

This clonotype was found many times. V gene TRBV6-2 or TRBV6-3 combines with J gene TRBJ1-1, with 9 bases aligning to TRBD1. V lost 5 bases to trimming and J lost 0 bases; unmatched junction nucleotides: 10. The CDR3 is 17 amino acids. CDR1 and CDR2 (germline): MNHEY, SVGEGT. The CDR3 DNA sequence: TGTGCCAGCAGTCGTACAGGGGGCGCGAGGGTGAACACTGAAGCTTTCTTT. Its translation is CASSRTGGARVNTEAFF.

This clonotype was observed many times. The chain couples TRBV25-1 to TRBJ1-5, with a weak D call TRBD1 (6 bases). Trimming left V 8 bases short and J 7 bases short, with 18 bases between. The CDR3 has 14 amino acids. Germline-derived CDR1 and CDR2 are MGHDK and SYGVNS. CDR3 sequence reads: CASQQTGQGQPQHF. The CDR3 coding sequence is TGTGCCAGCCAACAGACAGGCCAGGGACAGCCCCAGCATTTT.

This clonotype was observed at least ten times. V gene TRBV11-2 combines with J gene TRBJ1-1; TRBD1 matches at 11 bases. The CDR3 consists of 14 residues. Germline lookup yields CDR1 SGHAT and CDR2 FQNNGV. V was clipped by 3 bases and J by 3 bases; unmatched bases: 0. CDR3 sequence: CASSLGQGDTEAFF. Here the CDR3 DNA reads TGTGCCAGCAGCTTGGGACAGGGGGACACTGAAGCTTTCTTT.

Ten or more counts support this clonotype. The chain employs TRBV12-3 or TRBV12-4 and TRBJ1-2; 11 bases fit TRBD1. The CDR3 has 16 residues. J was trimmed by 7 bases and V by 1 base; bases with no gene match: 8. In DNA form, the CDR3 reads TGTGCCAGCAGTTTAGGTGCAGGACAGGGGGCAGCTGGCTACACCTTC. This translates into CASSLGAGQGAAGYTF.